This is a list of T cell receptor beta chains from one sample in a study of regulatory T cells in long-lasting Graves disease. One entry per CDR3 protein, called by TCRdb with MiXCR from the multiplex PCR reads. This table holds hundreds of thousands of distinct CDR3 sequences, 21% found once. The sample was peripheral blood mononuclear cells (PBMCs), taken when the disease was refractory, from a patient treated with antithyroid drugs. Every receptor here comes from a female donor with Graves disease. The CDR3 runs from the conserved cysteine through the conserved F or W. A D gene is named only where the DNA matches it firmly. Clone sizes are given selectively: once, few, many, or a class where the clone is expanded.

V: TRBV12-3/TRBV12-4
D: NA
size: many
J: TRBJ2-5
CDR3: CASSRTGSAQETQYF
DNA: TGTGCCAGCAGTCGTACAGGGAGCGCCCAAGAGACCCAGTACTTC

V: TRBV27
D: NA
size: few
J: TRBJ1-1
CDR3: CASSLRGYNTEAFF
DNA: TGTGCCAGCAGTCTCAGGGGATACAACACTGAAGCTTTCTTT

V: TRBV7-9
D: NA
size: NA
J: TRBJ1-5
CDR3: CASSLALGQPQHF
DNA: TGTGCCAGCAGCTTAGCCTTGGGACAGCCCCAGCATTTT

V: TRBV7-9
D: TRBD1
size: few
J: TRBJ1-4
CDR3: CASSSDVGAGGEKLFF
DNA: TGTGCCAGCAGCTCGGATGTTGGGGCAGGGGGTGAAAAACTGTTTTTT

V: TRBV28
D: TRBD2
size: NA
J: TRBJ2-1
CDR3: CASSLLAGVSSYNEQFF
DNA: TGTGCCAGCAGTTTATTGGCGGGGGTGAGCTCCTACAATGAGCAGTTCTTC

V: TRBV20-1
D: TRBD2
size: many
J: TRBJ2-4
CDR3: CSAREGLDQYF
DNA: TGCAGTGCTAGAGAGGGACTAGATCAGTACTTC

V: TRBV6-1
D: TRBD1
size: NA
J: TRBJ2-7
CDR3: CASSNGPPGQGAYEQYF
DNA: TGTGCCAGCAGTAACGGACCCCCGGGACAGGGGGCCTACGAGCAGTACTTC

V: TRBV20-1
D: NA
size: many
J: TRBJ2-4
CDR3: CSAALASKGQANIQYF
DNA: TGCAGTGCTGCTCTAGCCTCCAAGGGCCAGGCGAACATTCAGTACTTC

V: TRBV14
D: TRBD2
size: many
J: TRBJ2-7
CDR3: CASSQDLSASGNHEQYF
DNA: TGTGCCAGCAGCCAAGATTTATCGGCTAGCGGGAACCACGAGCAGTACTTC

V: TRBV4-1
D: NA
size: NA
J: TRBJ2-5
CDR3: CASSQASGRLQYF
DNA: TGCGCCAGCAGCCAAGCCTCAGGGCGACTCCAGTACTTC

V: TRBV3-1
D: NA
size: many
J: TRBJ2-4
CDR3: CASSQDSRLAKNIQYF
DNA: TGTGCCAGCAGCCAAGATTCCAGACTAGCCAAAAACATTCAGTACTTC

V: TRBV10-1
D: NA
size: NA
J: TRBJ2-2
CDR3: CASRARAAGELFF
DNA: TGCGCCAGCAGAGCCAGGGCCGCCGGGGAGCTGTTTTTT

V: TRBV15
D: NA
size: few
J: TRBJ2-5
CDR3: CATSGYREVETQYF
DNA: TGTGCCACCAGCGGTTACAGGGAGGTAGAGACCCAGTACTTC

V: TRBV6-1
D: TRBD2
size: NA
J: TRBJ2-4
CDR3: CASSLRFGTSGILAKNIQYF
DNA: TGTGCCAGCAGTCTCAGGTTCGGGACTAGCGGGATATTAGCCAAAAACATTCAGTACTTC

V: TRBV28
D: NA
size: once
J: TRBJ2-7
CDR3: CASSSQGTYEQYF
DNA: TGTGCCAGCAGTTCACAGGGAACCTACGAGCAGTACTTC

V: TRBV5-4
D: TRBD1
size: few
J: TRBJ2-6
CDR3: CASSLGTEAAGANVLTF
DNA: TGTGCCAGCAGCCTCGGGACAGAGGCGGCTGGGGCCAACGTCCTGACTTTC

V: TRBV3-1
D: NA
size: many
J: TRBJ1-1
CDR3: CASSQGSLSEAFF
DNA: TGTGCCAGCAGCCAAGGTTCCCTGAGCGAAGCTTTCTTT

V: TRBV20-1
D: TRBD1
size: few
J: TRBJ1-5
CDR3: CSASSTGGYFQPQHF
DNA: TGCAGTGCTAGTTCCACAGGGGGCTATTTTCAGCCCCAGCATTTT

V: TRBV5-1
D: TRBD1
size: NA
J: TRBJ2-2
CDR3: CASFEGQGSTGELFF
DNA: TGCGCCAGCTTTGAGGGACAGGGGAGCACCGGGGAGCTGTTTTTT

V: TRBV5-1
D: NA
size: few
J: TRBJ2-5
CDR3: CASSLGTYDGARTQYF
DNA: TGCGCCAGCAGCTTGGGGACGTATGACGGGGCCAGGACCCAGTACTTC

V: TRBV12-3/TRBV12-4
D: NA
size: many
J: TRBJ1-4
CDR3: CASSLGRHEKLFF
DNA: TGTGCCAGCAGTTTAGGGCGGCATGAAAAACTGTTTTTT

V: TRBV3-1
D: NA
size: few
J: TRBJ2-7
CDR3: CASRVSASSYEQYF
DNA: TGTGCCAGCAGGGTTAGCGCAAGCTCCTACGAGCAGTACTTC

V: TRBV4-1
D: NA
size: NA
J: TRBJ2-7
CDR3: CASSQERTDYEQYF
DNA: TGCGCCAGCAGCCAAGAGAGGACAGACTACGAGCAGTACTTC

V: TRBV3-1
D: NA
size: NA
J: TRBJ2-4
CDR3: CASSQDSPSVLAKNIQYF
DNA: TGTGCCAGCAGCCAAGACTCCCCTAGCGTGCTAGCCAAAAACATTCAGTACTTC

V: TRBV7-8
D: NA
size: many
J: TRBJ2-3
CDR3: CASSPPRVDTQYF
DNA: TGTGCCAGCAGCCCCCCGCGGGTTGATACGCAGTATTTT

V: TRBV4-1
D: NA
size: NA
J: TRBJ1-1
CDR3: CASSQDWRGSRVAEAFF
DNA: TGCGCCAGCAGCCAAGATTGGAGGGGATCAAGGGTTGCTGAAGCTTTCTTT

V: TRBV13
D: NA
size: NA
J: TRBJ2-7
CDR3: CASGDRAGSYEQYF
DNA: TGTGCCAGCGGCGACAGGGCGGGGTCCTACGAGCAGTACTTC

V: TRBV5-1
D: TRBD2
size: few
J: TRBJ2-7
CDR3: CASSDGLADSYEQYF
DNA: TGCGCCAGCAGCGACGGACTAGCGGACTCCTACGAGCAGTACTTC

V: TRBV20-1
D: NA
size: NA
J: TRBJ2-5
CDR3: CSARDLRQQETQYF
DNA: TGCAGTGCTAGAGATTTAAGGCAGCAAGAGACCCAGTACTTC

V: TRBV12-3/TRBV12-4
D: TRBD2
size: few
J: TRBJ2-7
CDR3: CASSARLAGGEQYF
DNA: TGTGCCAGCAGCGCCAGACTAGCGGGAGGCGAGCAGTACTTC

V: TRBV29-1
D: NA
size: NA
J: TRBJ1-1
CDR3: CSVKLNTEAFF
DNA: TGCAGCGTAAAACTGAACACTGAAGCTTTCTTT

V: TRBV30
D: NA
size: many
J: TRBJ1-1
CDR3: CAWSDTGNTEAFF
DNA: TGTGCCTGGAGTGACACAGGGAACACTGAAGCTTTCTTT

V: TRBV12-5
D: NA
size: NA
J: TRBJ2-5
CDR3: CANADVEETQYF
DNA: TGTGCTAATGCAGACGTAGAGGAGACCCAGTACTTC

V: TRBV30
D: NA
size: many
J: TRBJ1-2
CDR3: CAWRGQGYGYTF
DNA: TGTGCCTGGAGAGGGCAGGGCTATGGCTACACCTTC

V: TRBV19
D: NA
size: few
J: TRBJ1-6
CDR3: CASSTQADSPLHF
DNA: TGTGCCAGTAGTACCCAAGCGGACTCACCCCTCCACTTT

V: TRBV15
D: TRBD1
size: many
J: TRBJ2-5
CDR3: CATSRTTGFAETQYF
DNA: TGTGCCACCAGCAGAACGACAGGGTTCGCGGAGACCCAGTACTTC

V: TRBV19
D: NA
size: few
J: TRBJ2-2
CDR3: CASSAPVHTGELFF
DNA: TGTGCCAGTAGTGCTCCCGTACACACCGGGGAGCTGTTTTTT

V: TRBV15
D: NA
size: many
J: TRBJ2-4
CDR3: CATSRDSLEAKNIQYF
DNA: TGTGCCACCAGCAGGGACTCCCTCGAAGCCAAAAACATTCAGTACTTC

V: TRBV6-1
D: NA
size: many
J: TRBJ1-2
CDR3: CASSEASYYGYTF
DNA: TGTGCCAGCAGTGAAGCCAGCTACTATGGCTACACCTTC

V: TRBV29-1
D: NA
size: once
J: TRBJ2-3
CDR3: CSVGSRTSTDTQYF
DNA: TGCAGCGTTGGAAGCAGAACTAGCACAGATACGCAGTATTTT

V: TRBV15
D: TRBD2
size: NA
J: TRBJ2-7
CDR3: CATRNGGTSSYEQYF
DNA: TGTGCCACCAGGAACGGGGGGACCAGCTCCTACGAGCAGTACTTC

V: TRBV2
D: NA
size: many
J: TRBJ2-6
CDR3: CASSEIEANVLTF
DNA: TGTGCCAGCAGTGAGATCGAGGCCAACGTCCTGACTTTC

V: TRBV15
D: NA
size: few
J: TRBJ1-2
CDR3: CATRGSGLYGYTF
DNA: TGTGCCACCAGGGGGTCCGGGTTATATGGCTACACCTTC

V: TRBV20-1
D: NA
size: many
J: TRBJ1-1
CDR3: CSARKAGLAFF
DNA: TGCAGTGCTAGAAAGGCAGGCTTGGCTTTCTTT

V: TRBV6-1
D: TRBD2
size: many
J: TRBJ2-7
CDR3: CASSLGLAGSGEQYF
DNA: TGTGCCAGCAGTCTCGGACTAGCGGGATCAGGCGAGCAGTACTTC

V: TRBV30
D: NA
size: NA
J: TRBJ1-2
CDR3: CAWRFQGKDYGYTF
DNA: TGTGCCTGGAGATTCCAGGGCAAGGACTATGGCTACACCTTC

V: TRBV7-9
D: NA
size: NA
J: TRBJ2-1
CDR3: CASSLDRHGEQFF
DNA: TGTGCCAGCAGCTTAGACCGGCACGGGGAGCAGTTCTTC